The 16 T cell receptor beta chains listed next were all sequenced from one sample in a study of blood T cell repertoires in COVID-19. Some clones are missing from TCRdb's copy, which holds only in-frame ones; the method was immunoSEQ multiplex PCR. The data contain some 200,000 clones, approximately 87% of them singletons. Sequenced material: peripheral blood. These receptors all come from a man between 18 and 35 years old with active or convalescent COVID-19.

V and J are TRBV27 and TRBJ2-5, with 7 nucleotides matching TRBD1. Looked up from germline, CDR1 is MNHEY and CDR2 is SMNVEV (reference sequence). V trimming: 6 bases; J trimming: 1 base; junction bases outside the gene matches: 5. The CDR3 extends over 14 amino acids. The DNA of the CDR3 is TGTGCCAGCAGCTATTGGGACAGCCAAGAGACCCAGTACTTC. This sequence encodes CASSYWDSQETQYF.

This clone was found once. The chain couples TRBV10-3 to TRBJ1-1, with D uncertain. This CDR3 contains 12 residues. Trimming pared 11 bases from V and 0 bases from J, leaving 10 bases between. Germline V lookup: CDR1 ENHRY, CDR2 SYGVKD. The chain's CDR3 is CAVSGMNTEAFF. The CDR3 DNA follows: TGTGCCGTTTCGGGGATGAACACTGAAGCTTTCTTT.

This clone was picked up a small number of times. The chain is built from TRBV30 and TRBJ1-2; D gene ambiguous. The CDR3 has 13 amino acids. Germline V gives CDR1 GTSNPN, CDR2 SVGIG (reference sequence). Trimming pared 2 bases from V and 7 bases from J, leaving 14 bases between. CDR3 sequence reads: CAWSTHRPSGYTF. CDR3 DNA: TGTGCCTGGAGTACTCACCGTCCAAGTGGCTACACCTTC.

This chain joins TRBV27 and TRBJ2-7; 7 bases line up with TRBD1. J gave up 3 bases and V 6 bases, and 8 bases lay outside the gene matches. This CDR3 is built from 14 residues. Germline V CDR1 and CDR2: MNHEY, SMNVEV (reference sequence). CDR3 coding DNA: TGTGCCAGCAGGCTCGGGACAGTGAACTACGAGCAGTACTTC. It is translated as CASRLGTVNYEQYF.

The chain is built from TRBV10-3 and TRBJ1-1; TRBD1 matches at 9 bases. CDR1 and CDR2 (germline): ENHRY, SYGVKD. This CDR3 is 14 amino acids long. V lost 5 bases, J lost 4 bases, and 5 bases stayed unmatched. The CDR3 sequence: CAISLGQGSTEAFF. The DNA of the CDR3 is TGTGCCATCAGTTTGGGACAGGGATCCACTGAAGCTTTCTTT.

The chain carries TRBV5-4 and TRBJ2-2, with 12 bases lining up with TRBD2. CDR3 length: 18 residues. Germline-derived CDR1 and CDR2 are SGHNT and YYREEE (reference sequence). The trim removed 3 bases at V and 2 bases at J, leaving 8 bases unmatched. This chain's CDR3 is CASSSPSGGAINTGELFF. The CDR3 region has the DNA TGTGCCAGCAGCTCGCCTAGCGGGGGGGCTATTAACACCGGGGAGCTGTTTTTT. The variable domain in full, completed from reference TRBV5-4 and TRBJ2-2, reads ETGVTQSPTHLIKTRGQQVTLRCSSQSGHNTVSWYQQALGQGPQFIFQYYREEENGRGNFPPRFSGLQFPNYSSELNVNALELDDSALYLCASSSPSGGAINTGELFFGEGSRLTVL.

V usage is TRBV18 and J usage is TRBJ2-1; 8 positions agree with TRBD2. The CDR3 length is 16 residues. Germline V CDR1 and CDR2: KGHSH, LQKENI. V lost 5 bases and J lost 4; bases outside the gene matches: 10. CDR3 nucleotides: TGTGCCAGCTCAGGAGCCTACGGGGGGGGTTACAATGAGCAGTTCTTC. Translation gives CASSGAYGGGYNEQFF.

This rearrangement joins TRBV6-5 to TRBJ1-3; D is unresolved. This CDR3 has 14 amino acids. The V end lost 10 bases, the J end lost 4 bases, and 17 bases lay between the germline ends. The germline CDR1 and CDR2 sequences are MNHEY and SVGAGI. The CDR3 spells CATDPPGEGNTIYF. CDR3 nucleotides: TGTGCCACCGACCCACCCGGGGAAGGAAACACCATATATTTT.

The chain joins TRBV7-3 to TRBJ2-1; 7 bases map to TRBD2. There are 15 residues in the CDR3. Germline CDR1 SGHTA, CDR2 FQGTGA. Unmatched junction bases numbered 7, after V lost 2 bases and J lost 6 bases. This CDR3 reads CASSLLAGVTNEQFF. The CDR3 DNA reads TGTGCCAGCAGCTTACTCGCGGGAGTAACCAATGAGCAGTTCTTC.

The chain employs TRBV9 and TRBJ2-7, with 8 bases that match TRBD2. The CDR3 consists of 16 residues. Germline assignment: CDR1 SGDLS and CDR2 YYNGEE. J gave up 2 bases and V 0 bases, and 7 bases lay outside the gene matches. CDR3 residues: CASSVDAGGGTYEQYV. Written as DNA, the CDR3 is TGTGCCAGCAGCGTAGACGCGGGGGGTGGGACCTACGAGCAGTACGTC.

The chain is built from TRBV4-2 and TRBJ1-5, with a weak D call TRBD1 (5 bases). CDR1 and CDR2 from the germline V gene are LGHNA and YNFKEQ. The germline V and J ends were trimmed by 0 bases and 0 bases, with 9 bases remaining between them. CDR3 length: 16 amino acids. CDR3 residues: CASSQEGLYSNQPQHF. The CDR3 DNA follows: TGTGCCAGCAGCCAAGAGGGGCTATATAGCAATCAGCCCCAGCATTTT.

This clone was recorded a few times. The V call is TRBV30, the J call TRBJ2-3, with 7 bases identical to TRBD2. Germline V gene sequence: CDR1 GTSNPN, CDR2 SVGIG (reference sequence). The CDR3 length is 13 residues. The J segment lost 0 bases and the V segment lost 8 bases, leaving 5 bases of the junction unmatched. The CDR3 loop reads CAGQAGSTDTQYF. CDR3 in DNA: TGTGCCGGCCAAGCGGGGAGCACAGATACGCAGTATTTT.

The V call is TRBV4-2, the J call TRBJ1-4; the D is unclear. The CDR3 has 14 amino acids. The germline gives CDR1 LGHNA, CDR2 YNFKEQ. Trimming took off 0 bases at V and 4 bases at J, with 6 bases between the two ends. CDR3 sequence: CASSQDGNNEKLFF. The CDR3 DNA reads TGTGCCAGCAGCCAAGACGGGAATAATGAAAAACTGTTTTTT.

DNA for the CDR3: TGCGCCAGCAGCTTGGCCGACAGGGATTACTATGGCTACACCTTC. It encodes CASSLADRDYYGYTF. The chain links TRBV5-1 to TRBJ1-2; 7 bases are a match to TRBD1. The germline V gene has CDR1 SGHRS and CDR2 YFSETQ. Trimming cost V 0 bases and J 3 bases; bases outside gene matches: 5. The CDR3 has 15 residues.

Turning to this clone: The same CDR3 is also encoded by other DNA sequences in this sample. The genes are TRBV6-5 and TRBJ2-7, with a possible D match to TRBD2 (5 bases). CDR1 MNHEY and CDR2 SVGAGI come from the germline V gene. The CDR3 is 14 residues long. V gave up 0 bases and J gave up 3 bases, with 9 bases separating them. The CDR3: CASSYSGTSYEQYF. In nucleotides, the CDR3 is TGTGCCAGCAGTTACTCGGGCACTAGCTACGAGCAGTACTTC.

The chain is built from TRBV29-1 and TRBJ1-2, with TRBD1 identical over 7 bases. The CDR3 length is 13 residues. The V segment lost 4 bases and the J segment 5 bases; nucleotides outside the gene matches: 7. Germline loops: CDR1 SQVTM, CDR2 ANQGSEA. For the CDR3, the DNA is TGCAGCGTTGCAGGGGGTGATTATTATGGCTACACCTTC. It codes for CSVAGGDYYGYTF. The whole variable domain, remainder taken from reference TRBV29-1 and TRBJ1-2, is SAVISQKPSRDICQRGTSLTIQCQVDSQVTMMFWYRQQPGQSLTLIATANQGSEATYESGFVIDKFPISRPNLTFSTLTVSNMSPEDSSIYLCSVAGGDYYGYTFGSGTRLTVV.